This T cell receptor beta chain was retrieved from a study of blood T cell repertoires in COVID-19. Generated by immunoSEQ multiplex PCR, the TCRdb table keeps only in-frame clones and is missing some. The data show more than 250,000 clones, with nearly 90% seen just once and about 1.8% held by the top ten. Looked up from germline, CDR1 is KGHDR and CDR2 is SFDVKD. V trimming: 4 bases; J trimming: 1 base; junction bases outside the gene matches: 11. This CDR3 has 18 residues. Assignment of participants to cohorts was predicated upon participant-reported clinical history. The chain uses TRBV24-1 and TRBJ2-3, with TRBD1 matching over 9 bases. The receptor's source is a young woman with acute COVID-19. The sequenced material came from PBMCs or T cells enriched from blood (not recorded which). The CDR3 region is CATSDPSTGGAGTDTQYF. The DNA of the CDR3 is TGTGCCACCAGTGACCCATCCACAGGGGGCGCTGGCACAGATACGCAGTATTTT.